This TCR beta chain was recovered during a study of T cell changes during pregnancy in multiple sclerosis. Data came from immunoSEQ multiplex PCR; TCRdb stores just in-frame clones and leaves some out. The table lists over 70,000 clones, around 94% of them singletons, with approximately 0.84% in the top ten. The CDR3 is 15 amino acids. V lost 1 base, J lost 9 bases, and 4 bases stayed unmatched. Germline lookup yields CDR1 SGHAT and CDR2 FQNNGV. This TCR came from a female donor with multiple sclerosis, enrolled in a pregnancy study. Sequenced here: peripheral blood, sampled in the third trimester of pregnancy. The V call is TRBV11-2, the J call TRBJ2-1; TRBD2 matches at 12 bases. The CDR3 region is CASSLGTSGTGEQFF. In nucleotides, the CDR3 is TGTGCCAGCAGCTTAGGGACTAGCGGGACCGGTGAGCAGTTCTTC.